This T cell receptor beta chain was obtained from a study of identical twins. TCRdb re-analysed the 5' RACE reads in MiXCR, keeping a single row per CDR3 protein. The sample includes hundreds of thousands of distinct CDR3 sequences, roughly 9% of them seen just once. Trimming removed 2 bases at V and 0 bases at J, with 9 bases between. CDR1 is SGHDT and CDR2 is YYEEEE in the germline V gene. The CDR3 is 15 residues long. The same data also contributed to another study, on yellow fever vaccine responses in identical twins.

The source material was CD8+ T cells sorted from blood. V usage is TRBV5-6 and J usage is TRBJ2-1; a possible D gene is TRBD1 (5 bases). The clonotype originates from a woman aged 18-35 years in good health. The CDR3 bases are TGTGCCAGCAGCTTTGGGGCCAGCTCCTACAATGAGCAGTTCTTC. This sequence encodes CASSFGASSYNEQFF.